These T cell receptor beta chains were read from a single sample in a study of T cell repertoires in ileal Crohn's disease. Generated by immunoSEQ multiplex PCR, the TCRdb table keeps only in-frame clones and is missing some. The table includes about 5,200 clones, 81% detected once. The material sequenced was ileal tissue. These receptor sequences come from an adult with Crohn's disease. Each CDR3 is given with its conserved first and last residue. The D gene is left open where the match is weak.

D	V	CDR3
-	TRBV9	CASSRQDNQPQHF
-	TRBV27	CASSRQENTEAFF
TRBD1	TRBV27	CASGPGGTEAFF
-	TRBV7-2	CASTTRGADTGELFF
-	TRBV18	CASSPVRQVQDYGYTF
-	TRBV4-3	CASSQAGTMRTEAFF
-	TRBV4-2	CASSQDRDYQPQHF
-	TRBV15	CATTVGGVRNTEAFF
-	TRBV7-2	CASSLGLAADTQYF
-	TRBV5-1	CASSLEQDTSYEQYF
-	TRBV7-2	CASSPAYRDNSPLHF
TRBD2	TRBV19	CASSIDRVTSGGAKNIQYF
TRBD2	TRBV10-3	CAISGGSWGETQYF
-	TRBV15	CATSSGYGYTF
TRBD1	TRBV19	CASSSWTGANQPQHF
-	TRBV5-5	CASSLEWSSYEQYF